This T cell receptor (beta chain) was recorded in a study of T cell responses to AZD1222 COVID-19 vaccine. Study findings and constraints: Reportedly, nearly half the spike-specific TCRs target unmutated variant regions. Across the whole spike, CD4 TCRs peaked at regions 160-218 and 743-854.

Sequencing was performed with immunoSEQ multiplex PCR; in TCRdb, only in-frame clones are kept and a portion is missing. The profile shows 100,000 to 150,000 clones, about 90% of them singletons. As concerns this clone: Its antigen is not known.

Between the trimmed V and J ends, which lost 7 bases and 8 bases, there was a span of 12 bases. The CDR3 length is 13 residues. Germline CDR1 is MNHEY and CDR2 is SMNVEV (reference sequence). The TCR sequence derives from an adult in good health. The chain recombines TRBV27 with TRBJ1-6; D is ambiguous. The specimen comprised peripheral blood, sampled on day 0 of AZD1222 vaccination. The CDR3 here is CASKGWADSPLHF. The CDR3 DNA sequence: TGTGCCAGCAAGGGATGGGCGGATTCACCCCTCCACTTT.